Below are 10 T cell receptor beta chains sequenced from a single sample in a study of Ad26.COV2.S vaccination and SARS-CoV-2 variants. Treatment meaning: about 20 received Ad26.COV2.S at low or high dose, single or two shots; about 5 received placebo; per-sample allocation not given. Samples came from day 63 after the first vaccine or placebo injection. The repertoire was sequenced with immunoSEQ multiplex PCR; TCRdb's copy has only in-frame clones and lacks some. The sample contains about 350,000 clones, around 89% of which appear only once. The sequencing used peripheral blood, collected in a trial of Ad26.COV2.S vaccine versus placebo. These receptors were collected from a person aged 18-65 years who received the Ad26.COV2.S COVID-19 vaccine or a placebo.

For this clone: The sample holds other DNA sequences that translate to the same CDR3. In DNA, the CDR3 is TGTGCCAGCAGCGGACAGGGGGCCACTAATGAAAAACTGTTTTTT. As protein: CASSGQGATNEKLFF. The genes are TRBV9 and TRBJ1-4, with 10 bases aligning to TRBD1. The CDR3 has 15 residues. The germline gives CDR1 SGDLS, CDR2 YYNGEE. The V segment lost 3 bases and the J segment 2 bases; nucleotides outside the gene matches: 1.

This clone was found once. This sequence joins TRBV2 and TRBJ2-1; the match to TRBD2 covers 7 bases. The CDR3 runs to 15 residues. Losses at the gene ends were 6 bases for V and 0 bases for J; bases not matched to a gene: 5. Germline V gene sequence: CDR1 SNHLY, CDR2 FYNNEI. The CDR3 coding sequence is TGTGCCAGCAGGTCTACTAGCGTCTCCTACAATGAGCAGTTCTTC. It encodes CASRSTSVSYNEQFF.

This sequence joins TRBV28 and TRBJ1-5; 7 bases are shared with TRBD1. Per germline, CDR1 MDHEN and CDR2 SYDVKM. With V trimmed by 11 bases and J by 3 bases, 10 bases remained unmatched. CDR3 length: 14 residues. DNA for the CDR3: TGTGCCTCGAAAAGGGACAGCTTCAATCAGCCCCAGCATTTT. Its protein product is CASKRDSFNQPQHF. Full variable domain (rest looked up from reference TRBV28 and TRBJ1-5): DVKVTQSSRYLVKRTGEKVFLECVQDMDHENMFWYRQDPGLGLRLIYFSYDVKMKEKGDIPEGYSVSREKKERFSLILESASTNQTSMYLCASKRDSFNQPQHFGDGTRLSIL.

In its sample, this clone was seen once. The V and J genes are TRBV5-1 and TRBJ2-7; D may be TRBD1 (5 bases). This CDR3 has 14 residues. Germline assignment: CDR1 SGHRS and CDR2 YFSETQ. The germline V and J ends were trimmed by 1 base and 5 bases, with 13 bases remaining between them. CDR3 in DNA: TGCGCCAGCAGCTTGAGGGGCGGTATAGACGAGCAGTACTTC. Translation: CASSLRGGIDEQYF.

DNA for the CDR3: TGTGCCAGCAGCTTAGAGGGGAGCGAGCAGTACTTC. Protein: CASSLEGSEQYF. The V call is TRBV7-9, the J call TRBJ2-7; D may be TRBD1 or TRBD2 (5 bases each). The germline V gene encodes CDR1 SEHNR and CDR2 FQNEAQ (reference sequence). The CDR3 runs to 12 residues. V dropped 1 base and J dropped 6 bases, with 7 bases sitting between them.

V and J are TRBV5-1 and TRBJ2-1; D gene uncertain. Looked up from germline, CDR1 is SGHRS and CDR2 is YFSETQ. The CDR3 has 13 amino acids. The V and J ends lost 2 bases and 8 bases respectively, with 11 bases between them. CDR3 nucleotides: TGCGCCAGCAGCTTACCCACTGCCCATGAGCAGTTCTTC. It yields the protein CASSLPTAHEQFF.

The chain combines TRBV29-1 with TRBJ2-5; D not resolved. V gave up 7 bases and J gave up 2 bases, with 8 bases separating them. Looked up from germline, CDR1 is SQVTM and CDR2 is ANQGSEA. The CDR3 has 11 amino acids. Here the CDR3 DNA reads TGCAGCGCCCAAAAACAAGAGACCCAGTACTTC. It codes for CSAQKQETQYF.

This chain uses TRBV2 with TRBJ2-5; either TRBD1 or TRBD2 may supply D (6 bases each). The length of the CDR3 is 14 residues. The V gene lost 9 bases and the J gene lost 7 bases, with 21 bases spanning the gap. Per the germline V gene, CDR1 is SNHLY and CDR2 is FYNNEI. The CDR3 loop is CASETRRIGGTQYF. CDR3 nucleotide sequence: TGTGCCAGTGAGACTAGGAGGATAGGGGGGACCCAGTACTTC.

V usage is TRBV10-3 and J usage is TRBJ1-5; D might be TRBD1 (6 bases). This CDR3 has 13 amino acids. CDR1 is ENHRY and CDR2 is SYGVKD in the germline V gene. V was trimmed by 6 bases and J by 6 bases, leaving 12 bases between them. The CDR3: CAIRQGLRQPQHF. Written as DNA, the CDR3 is TGTGCCATCAGACAGGGATTGCGTCAGCCCCAGCATTTT.

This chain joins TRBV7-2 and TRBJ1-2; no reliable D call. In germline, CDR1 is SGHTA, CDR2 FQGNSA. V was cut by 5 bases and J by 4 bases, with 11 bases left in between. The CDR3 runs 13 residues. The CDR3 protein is CASSTLTRYGYTF. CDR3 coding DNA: TGTGCCAGCAGCACGCTGACCCGCTATGGCTACACCTTC.